Listed below are T cell receptor beta chains from one sample, sequenced in a study of T-cell reconstitution after alpha-beta-depleted transplantation in children. A single record per CDR3 protein comes from TCRdb applying MiXCR to the PCR reads. Of about 980,000 distinct CDR3 sequences listed, 25% to 35% were seen once; the top ten hold about 28%. The sample here was PBMCs, mostly from graft donor cells, taken 360 days after TCRalphabeta/CD19-depleted stem cell transplant. These receptors were taken from a boy in the first two years of life who had a stem cell transplant for SCID, so the T cells may come from the graft donor. The CDR3 runs from the conserved cysteine through the conserved F or W. Each record gives: clone size, V gene, J gene, D gene, CDR3 protein. The D gene is left open where the match is weak. Some rows have no size entry. The others give once, few or many, or a class for an expanded clone.

abundance: once
v_gene: TRBV20-1
j_gene: TRBJ2-7
d_gene: TRBD1
CDR3aa: CSARDGTDYYEQYF

abundance: -
v_gene: TRBV28
j_gene: TRBJ1-1
d_gene: -
CDR3aa: CASSNHREGANTEAFF

abundance: few
v_gene: TRBV20-1
j_gene: TRBJ2-5
d_gene: -
CDR3aa: CSARVDSKETQYF

abundance: -
v_gene: TRBV6-1
j_gene: TRBJ2-5
d_gene: TRBD1
CDR3aa: CASSDYRGRETQYF

abundance: -
v_gene: TRBV7-2
j_gene: TRBJ2-3
d_gene: TRBD2
CDR3aa: CASSLVAGGPDTQYF

abundance: -
v_gene: TRBV29-1
j_gene: TRBJ2-7
d_gene: -
CDR3aa: CSVRTRMTYEQYF

abundance: once
v_gene: TRBV6-2/TRBV6-3
j_gene: TRBJ2-1
d_gene: TRBD2
CDR3aa: CASSSATSGGWDYNEQFF

abundance: few
v_gene: TRBV27
j_gene: TRBJ1-2
d_gene: TRBD1
CDR3aa: CASSYAGGYGYTF

abundance: -
v_gene: TRBV4-2
j_gene: TRBJ2-3
d_gene: -
CDR3aa: CASSQDLGGTDTQYF

abundance: -
v_gene: TRBV4-2
j_gene: TRBJ2-7
d_gene: -
CDR3aa: CASSQVPSPEGYEQYF

abundance: few
v_gene: TRBV2
j_gene: TRBJ2-7
d_gene: -
CDR3aa: CASSVGTYRAYEQYF

abundance: -
v_gene: TRBV27
j_gene: TRBJ2-4
d_gene: -
CDR3aa: CATRDNQYIQYF

abundance: -
v_gene: TRBV6-1
j_gene: TRBJ2-6
d_gene: TRBD1
CDR3aa: CATRQGSSGANVLTF

abundance: many
v_gene: TRBV20-1
j_gene: TRBJ2-1
d_gene: -
CDR3aa: CSARGVGGYNEQFF

abundance: -
v_gene: TRBV4-1
j_gene: TRBJ1-5
d_gene: TRBD1
CDR3aa: CASSQAGTGQNQPQHF

abundance: -
v_gene: TRBV5-1
j_gene: TRBJ2-7
d_gene: -
CDR3aa: CASSFEGAGAVYEQYF

abundance: few
v_gene: TRBV5-1
j_gene: TRBJ2-1
d_gene: -
CDR3aa: CASSLVASAGHNEQFF

abundance: -
v_gene: TRBV29-1
j_gene: TRBJ2-5
d_gene: -
CDR3aa: CSVAWTGETQYF

abundance: -
v_gene: TRBV12-3/TRBV12-4
j_gene: TRBJ1-1
d_gene: -
CDR3aa: CASSPGEAFF

abundance: -
v_gene: TRBV15
j_gene: TRBJ1-2
d_gene: TRBD1
CDR3aa: CASGQGAKNYGYTF

abundance: -
v_gene: TRBV12-3/TRBV12-4
j_gene: TRBJ2-3
d_gene: -
CDR3aa: CASSLSLALSTDTQYF

abundance: few
v_gene: TRBV2
j_gene: TRBJ2-1
d_gene: TRBD2
CDR3aa: CAQRFGGVSYNEQFF

abundance: -
v_gene: TRBV5-1
j_gene: TRBJ2-5
d_gene: -
CDR3aa: CASSLDLRAETQYF

abundance: few
v_gene: TRBV4-3
j_gene: TRBJ2-1
d_gene: -
CDR3aa: CASSQDLGINEQFF

abundance: -
v_gene: TRBV6-5
j_gene: TRBJ2-1
d_gene: -
CDR3aa: CASSWALGGSYNEQFF

abundance: -
v_gene: TRBV4-1
j_gene: TRBJ2-3
d_gene: -
CDR3aa: CASSQDRSAGTADTQYF

abundance: few
v_gene: TRBV27
j_gene: TRBJ1-1
d_gene: -
CDR3aa: CASSRSSSIRTEAFF

abundance: few
v_gene: TRBV7-9
j_gene: TRBJ1-3
d_gene: -
CDR3aa: CASSLKGSSGNTIYF

abundance: -
v_gene: TRBV2
j_gene: TRBJ2-7
d_gene: -
CDR3aa: CASSRMDAAYEQYF

abundance: -
v_gene: TRBV7-6
j_gene: TRBJ2-7
d_gene: -
CDR3aa: CASSPSGTTVYEQYF

abundance: once
v_gene: TRBV4-2
j_gene: TRBJ2-7
d_gene: TRBD1
CDR3aa: CASSQEWTGLSYEQYF

abundance: few
v_gene: TRBV12-3/TRBV12-4
j_gene: TRBJ2-5
d_gene: -
CDR3aa: CASSLGTASQETQYF

abundance: few
v_gene: TRBV12-3/TRBV12-4
j_gene: TRBJ2-5
d_gene: TRBD1
CDR3aa: CASRSAGGETQYF